This T cell receptor (beta chain) stems from a study of Ad26.COV2.S vaccination and SARS-CoV-2 variants. This CDR3 has 16 amino acids. V lost 5 bases, J lost 5 bases, and 9 bases stayed unmatched. Germline-derived CDR1 and CDR2 are LNHDA and SQIVND (reference sequence). The protocol was immunoSEQ multiplex PCR, while the TCRdb copy is restricted to in-frame clones and leaves out a portion. In the table there are 300,000 to 400,000 clones, around 90% of which are singletons. Treatment meaning: approximately 18 received Ad26.COV2.S at low or high dose, single or two shots; 5 received placebo; per-sample allocation not given. Sampling occurred on day 63 after the first vaccine or placebo injection. It was Wuhan-strain SARS-CoV-2 spike that the Ad26 vaccine vector expressed.

Source: peripheral blood, taken in a trial of Ad26.COV2.S vaccine versus placebo. The receptor's source is a person between 18 and 59 years old who received the Ad26.COV2.S COVID-19 vaccine or a placebo. V usage is TRBV19 and J usage is TRBJ1-5, with TRBD1 matching 10 bases. DNA of the CDR3: TGTGCCAGTAGTGACAGGGGGCGCATTAGGTATCAGCCCCAGCATTTT. Protein product: CASSDRGRIRYQPQHF.